This T cell receptor (beta chain) is drawn from a study of shared clonotypes between healthy human individuals. The study drew its donors from healthy HIV-negative adults without recent acute infections or vaccinations. A remark on this clone: Its antigen is as yet unknown.

Germline CDR1 and CDR2: SEHNR and FQNEAQ (reference sequence). This CDR3 spans 16 amino acids. V gave up 5 bases and J gave up 2 bases; unmatched junction bases: 5. How the authors handled the data: Junction-only immunoSEQ data arrived without quality scores, meaning filtering differed. TCRdb's table, derived via immunoSEQ multiplex PCR, lists solely in-frame clones and lacks some. The D gene and trimming were derived from the DNA, and the V and J assignments and clone size from that table. The table shows around 200,000 clones, with approximately 70% occurring only once. Overall study results and limits: Unshared clonotypes carried lower generation probabilities than those common to all four donors. Naive subsets typically showed greater estimated richness than memory subsets.

The sequence derives from a man aged 30 to 45 in good health. The chain joins TRBV7-9 to TRBJ2-5; TRBD2 aligns across 13 bases. Sequencing was done on a sample of memory CD4+ T cells sorted from blood. Subset in this sample: CD45RA-negative fraction. This CDR3 reads CASSLWTSGGQETQYF. The CDR3 DNA follows: TGTGCCAGCAGCCTCTGGACTAGCGGGGGACAAGAGACCCAGTACTTC.